This note documents a single TCR beta chain sequence. This clonotype showed up just once. There is no known antigen for this receptor. The record has no base qualities; no much larger clone is one base away. The sequencer was an Illumina HiSeq 2500. TCR beta libraries were prepared by quantitative 5'-RACE with molecular barcodes. The original pipeline was this. A new computational method, built on a probabilistic model of VDJ rearrangement, was used to identify disease-linked TCR variants. Using fastp trimming at Q25 and MiXCR clonotype assembly, TCRdb reanalyzed the public sequencing data and kept in-frame beta chains. Duplicate CDR3 protein sequences are folded into a single record with the most common DNA and genes. For this entry, the V and J calls and clone size follow TCRdb and not the study's own pipeline. In this sample the table shows under 250,000 distinct CDR3 sequences, more than 25% of which occur a single time. The ten largest clones take up approximately 4.6% of the sample.

The sample originates from a study of CD8 T cells in ankylosing spondylitis (TCRdb year 2017). Turning to the overall study: To find TCR variants linked to disease, the study profiled T cell receptor beta repertoires in ankylosing spondylitis patients and healthy donors. In total, the full study cohort was made up of 85 to 140 healthy donors and roughly 27 ankylosing spondylitis patients. Peripheral blood was sampled, and synovial fluid was also collected from ankylosing spondylitis patients.

Overall results and qualifications from the work: The disease-linked clones were reported to be significantly enriched in matched synovial fluid samples from ankylosing spondylitis patients. Blood from ankylosing spondylitis patients appeared to be characterized by a TCR beta motif composed of several highly homologous amino acid variants. The disease-linked clones showed a CD8+ phenotype and occurred at relatively low frequencies in peripheral blood. Some motif variants were previously reported in synovial fluid and blood of reactive arthritis patients, suggesting common disease-initiation mechanisms.

Trimmed from V: 6 bases; trimmed from J: 2 bases; junction bases lacking a gene match: 6. Looking up the germline V gene yields CDR1 SQVTM and CDR2 ANQGSEA. The CDR3 holds 13 amino acids from the cysteine to the phenylalanine. Only the CDR3 DNA stays, 39 bases, in frame from base 1. The rearrangement joined TRBV29-1 to TRBJ2-7, with 8 bases matching TRBD1. Sequencing input: blood, either unsorted or a sorted T cell fraction (not recorded which). This receptor was obtained from a male donor with ankylosing spondylitis or in good health (not recorded which). The CDR3 loop reads CSVGTGEAYEQYF. At the DNA level, the sequence is TGCAGCGTAGGGACAGGAGAAGCCTACGAGCAGTACTTC.